This entry lists 4 T cell receptor beta chains sequenced from one sample in a study of shared clonotypes between healthy human individuals. Libraries were prepared by immunoSEQ multiplex PCR; TCRdb keeps only in-frame clonotypes and omits some of them. Found here are approximately 1.5 million clones, approximately 98% of them singletons; the top ten hold less than 0.55%. Sequencing input: naive CD4+ T cells sorted from blood. Subset noted: CD45RA+ positively selected. The receptors stem from a man aged 25 to 40 in good health.

The J gene is TRBJ1-5, the V gene TRBV2, with TRBD1 matching over 8 bases. J gave up 5 bases and V 6 bases, and 3 bases lay outside the gene matches. This CDR3 comprises 13 residues. Germline V CDR1 and CDR2: SNHLY, FYNNEI. CDR3 sequence: CASSGGQDQPQHF. CDR3 bases: TGTGCCAGCAGCGGGGGACAGGATCAGCCCCAGCATTTT.

The genes are TRBV9 and TRBJ2-3; TRBD2 might be the D (6 bases). Trimming took 5 bases from V and 0 from J, leaving 10 bases between them. The germline V gene has CDR1 SGDLS and CDR2 YYNGEE. CDR3 length: 14 residues. In DNA form, the CDR3 reads TGTGCCAGCAGTTTAGCGGAGAGCACAGATACGCAGTATTTT. Protein product: CASSLAESTDTQYF.

This sequence joins TRBV28 and TRBJ1-2; TRBD1 aligns across 7 bases. V lost 3 bases, J lost 8 bases, and 9 bases stayed unmatched. Germline loops: CDR1 MDHEN, CDR2 SYDVKM. The CDR3 totals 14 residues. The CDR3 nucleotides read TGTGCCAGCAGTTTTGGGGACAGAAGCATCGGCTACACCTTC. Protein sequence: CASSFGDRSIGYTF.

This sequence joins TRBV10-3 and TRBJ1-2; no clear D. V lost 5 bases and J 0 bases, leaving 4 bases between the germline ends. The germline CDR1 and CDR2 sequences are ENHRY and SYGVKD. The CDR3 runs to 12 residues. The CDR3 here is CAISPPNYGYTF. Written as DNA, the CDR3 is TGTGCCATCAGTCCTCCTAACTATGGCTACACCTTC.